This T cell receptor beta chain was recovered during a study of T cell responses to AZD1222 COVID-19 vaccine. General observations from the study: Spike-specific TCR breadth and depth both grew after two AZD1222 doses. The study found vaccine-associated CD4 TCRs spanning spike, dominant at 160-218 and 743-854. After the peak T cell response, and only then, were repertoires sampled.

Sequenced by immunoSEQ multiplex PCR; TCRdb stores in-frame clones only, minus some. The sample contains around 100,000 clones, 75% to 95% of which appear only once. The CDR3 is made up of 17 amino acids. V lost 3 bases, J lost 0 bases, and 15 bases lay in between. The germline V gene has CDR1 SGHRS and CDR2 YFSETQ. About this clone itself: The antigen is undetermined.

The genes are TRBV5-1 and TRBJ1-4; unclear D gene. The TCR sequence derives from an adult in good health. The input for sequencing was peripheral blood, taken on day 0 of AZD1222 vaccination. The CDR3 loop is CASSSVGRDSTNEKLFF. In nucleotides, the CDR3 is TGCGCCAGCAGCTCCGTCGGGCGTGACTCAACTAATGAAAAACTGTTTTTT.